One sample yielded the 14 T cell receptor beta chains listed below, sequenced in a study of blood T cell repertoires in COVID-19. The protocol was immunoSEQ multiplex PCR, while the TCRdb copy is restricted to in-frame clones and leaves out a portion. The data show about 55,000 clones, around nine tenths seen once. What was sequenced was peripheral blood. The receptor set was obtained from a human donor with active COVID-19. The donor label of this sample is uncertain.

The genes are TRBV18 and TRBJ2-4, with D possibly being TRBD1 (7 bases). Germline V gene sequence: CDR1 KGHSH, CDR2 LQKENI. The V gene lost 5 bases and the J gene lost 11 bases, with 22 bases spanning the gap. This CDR3 is built from 15 residues. The CDR3 protein is CASSIRGTAEHLQYF. The DNA for the CDR3 is TGTGCCAGCTCAATTCGCGGGACAGCCGAACACCTTCAGTACTTC.

This chain connects TRBV30 to TRBJ2-1, with TRBD1 as a possible D gene (6 bases). The V gene lost 6 bases and the J gene lost 0 bases, with 9 bases spanning the gap. This CDR3 is 13 amino acids long. Per germline, CDR1 GTSNPN and CDR2 SVGIG (reference sequence). CDR3 loop: CACQGSSYNEQFF. The CDR3 DNA is TGTGCCTGTCAGGGGAGCTCCTACAATGAGCAGTTCTTC.

The gene calls are TRBV27 and TRBJ2-7, with D maybe TRBD1 (6 bases). V lost 5 bases to trimming and J lost 0 bases, with 14 bases between them. The CDR3 is 15 residues long. Germline V gene data show CDR1 as MNHEY and CDR2 as SMNVEV (reference sequence). CDR3 bases: TGTGCCAGCAGTAGTCCAGGGGTGGGCTCCTACGAGCAGTACTTC. Its translation: CASSSPGVGSYEQYF.

The V call is TRBV3-1 (or the pseudogene TRBV3-2), the J call TRBJ1-2; 8 bases agree with TRBD1. The CDR3 consists of 15 residues. V was clipped by 4 bases and J by 4 bases; unmatched bases: 8. Germline lookup yields CDR1 LGHDT and CDR2 YNNKEL (reference sequence). The CDR3 here is CASSPTRGRLYGYTF. CDR3 in DNA: TGTGCCAGCAGCCCAACCAGGGGGCGCCTCTATGGCTACACCTTC.

The chain joins TRBV7-3 to TRBJ2-7; TRBD2 might be the D (6 bases). Trimming removed 2 bases at V and 5 bases at J, with 13 bases between. The CDR3 sequence is 14 residues long. CDR1 SGHTA and CDR2 FQGTGA come from the germline V gene. The CDR3 bases are TGTGCCAGCAGCTTATCCGGCAGGGAGGACGAGCAGTACTTC. Its translation is CASSLSGREDEQYF.

The DNA for the CDR3 is TGTGCCAGCAGCTTGCTAGCGGGGCGGAACACCGGGGAGCTGTTTTTT. Encoded protein: CASSLLAGRNTGELFF. The rearrangement joins TRBV7-8 to TRBJ2-2; 9 bases are a match to TRBD2. The junction had 3 bases not matched to a gene; V was cut back by 3 bases and J by 1 base. Germline V gene lookup returns CDR1 SGHVS and CDR2 FQNEAQ. This CDR3 spans 16 amino acids. The whole variable domain, filled in from reference TRBV7-8 and TRBJ2-2, reads GAGVSQSPRYKVAKRGQDVALRCDPISGHVSLFWYQQALGQGPEFLTYFQNEAQLDKSGLPSDRFFAERPEGSVSTLKIQRTQQEDSAVYLCASSLLAGRNTGELFFGEGSRLTVL.

The chain links TRBV9 to TRBJ1-2; no reliable D call. V was trimmed by 3 bases and J by 2 bases, leaving 5 bases between them. The germline V gene encodes CDR1 SGDLS and CDR2 YYNGEE. This CDR3 spans 12 amino acids. The CDR3 bases are TGTGCCAGCAGCGGCAGGAACTATGGCTACACCTTC. Translating it yields CASSGRNYGYTF.

The chain has TRBV28 and TRBJ2-7, with TRBD2 matching 15 bases. The V gene end was trimmed by 6 bases and the J gene end by 6 bases; junction bases not matched to a gene: 6. The germline CDR1 and CDR2 sequences are MDHEN and SYDVKM. The CDR3 runs 15 residues. The CDR3 protein is CASSTTGLAGGEQYF. DNA for the CDR3: TGTGCCAGCAGCACAACGGGACTAGCGGGAGGCGAGCAGTACTTC.

The rearrangement links TRBV6-1 to TRBJ1-4; TRBD1 might be the D (5 bases). In germline, CDR1 is MNHNS, CDR2 SASEGT. The CDR3 runs 16 residues. Trimming took 4 bases from V and 0 from J, leaving 12 bases between them. The CDR3 loop is CASSVQGSATNEKLFF. CDR3 nucleotides: TGTGCCAGCAGTGTTCAGGGTTCTGCAACTAATGAAAAACTGTTTTTT.

The chain recombines TRBV5-1 with TRBJ2-3; 10 nucleotides align to TRBD2. J lost 4 bases, V lost 4 bases, and 9 bases had no gene match. The CDR3 runs 16 residues. Germline assignment: CDR1 SGHRS and CDR2 YFSETQ. The CDR3 DNA follows: TGCGCCAGCAGCCAATACCCTAGCGGGAGCCCAGATACGCAGTATTTT. Protein sequence: CASSQYPSGSPDTQYF.

This clone was picked up one time. The rearrangement joins TRBV4-1 to TRBJ2-4, with TRBD2 as a possible D gene (6 bases). Germline loops: CDR1 MGHRA, CDR2 YSYEKL. Trimming cost V 4 bases and J 0 bases, with 13 bases left between them. CDR3 length: 16 amino acids. The CDR3 DNA is TGCGCCAGCAGCCCACCCGGGACTTTAGCCAAAAACATTCAGTACTTC. It codes for CASSPPGTLAKNIQYF.

The chain has TRBV6-4 and TRBJ2-1; TRBD1 matches at 8 bases. This CDR3 has 15 amino acids. Germline assignment: CDR1 MRHNA and CDR2 SNTAGT. After removal of 5 bases from V and 4 bases from J, the junction contained 7 bases not matched to a gene. The CDR3 region has the DNA TGTGCCAGCAGTCCACAGGGGGGCTTTTACAATGAGCAGTTCTTC. This codes for CASSPQGGFYNEQFF.

V gene TRBV7-9 combines with J gene TRBJ1-6; 8 bases line up with TRBD1. CDR3 length: 17 amino acids. Trimming removed 5 bases from V and 5 bases from J; junction bases left unmatched: 11. From germline, CDR1 is SEHNR and CDR2 FQNEAQ (reference sequence). CDR3 amino acids: CASSKGQGVLNNSPLHF. CDR3 nucleotides: TGTGCCAGCAGCAAAGGACAGGGAGTTCTCAATAATTCACCCCTCCACTTT.

This chain connects TRBV29-1 to TRBJ1-2; 8 bases match TRBD1. V shed 1 base, J shed 8 bases, and the junction held 3 bases outside the gene matches. The CDR3 has 12 residues. Germline-derived CDR1 and CDR2 are SQVTM and ANQGSEA. The CDR3 nucleotides read TGCAGCGTTGAAGGGACAGGGTCCGGCTACACCTTC. Protein product: CSVEGTGSGYTF.